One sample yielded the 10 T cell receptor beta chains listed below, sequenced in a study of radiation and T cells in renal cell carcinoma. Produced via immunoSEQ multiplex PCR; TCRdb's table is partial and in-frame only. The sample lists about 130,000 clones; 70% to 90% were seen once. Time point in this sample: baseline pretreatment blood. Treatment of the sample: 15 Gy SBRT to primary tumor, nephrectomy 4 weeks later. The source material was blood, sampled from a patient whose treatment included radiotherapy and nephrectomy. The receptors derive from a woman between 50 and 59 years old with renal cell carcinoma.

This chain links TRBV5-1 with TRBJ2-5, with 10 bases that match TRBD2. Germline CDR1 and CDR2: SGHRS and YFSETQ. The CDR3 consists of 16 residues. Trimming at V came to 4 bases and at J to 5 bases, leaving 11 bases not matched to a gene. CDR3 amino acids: CASSMGSSGGRETQYF. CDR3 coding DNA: TGCGCCAGCAGCATGGGGTCTAGCGGGGGTCGGGAGACCCAGTACTTC.

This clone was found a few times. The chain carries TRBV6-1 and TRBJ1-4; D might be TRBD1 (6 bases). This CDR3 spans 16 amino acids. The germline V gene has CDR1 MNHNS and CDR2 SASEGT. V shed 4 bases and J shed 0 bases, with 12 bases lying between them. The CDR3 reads CASSALGAPTNEKLFF. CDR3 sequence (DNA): TGTGCCAGCAGTGCGCTGGGGGCCCCAACTAATGAAAAACTGTTTTTT.

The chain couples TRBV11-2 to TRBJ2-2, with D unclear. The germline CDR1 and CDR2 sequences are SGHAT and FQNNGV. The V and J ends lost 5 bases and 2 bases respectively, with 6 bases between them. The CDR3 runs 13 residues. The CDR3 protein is CASSLTNTGELFF. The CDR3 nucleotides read TGTGCCAGCAGCCTAACCAACACCGGGGAGCTGTTTTTT.

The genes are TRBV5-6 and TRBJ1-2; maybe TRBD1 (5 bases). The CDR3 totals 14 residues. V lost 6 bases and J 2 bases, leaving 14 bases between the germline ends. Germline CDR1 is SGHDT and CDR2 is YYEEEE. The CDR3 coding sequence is TGTGCCAGCACCTACTGGGGCGTCAACTATGGCTACACCTTC. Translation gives CASTYWGVNYGYTF.

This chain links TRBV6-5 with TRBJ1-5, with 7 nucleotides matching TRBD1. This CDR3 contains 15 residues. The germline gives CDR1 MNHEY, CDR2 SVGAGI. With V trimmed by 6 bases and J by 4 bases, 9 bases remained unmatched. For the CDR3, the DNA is TGTGCCAGCAGCCCCTCGGGACAGTGGAATCAGCCCCAGCATTTT. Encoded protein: CASSPSGQWNQPQHF.

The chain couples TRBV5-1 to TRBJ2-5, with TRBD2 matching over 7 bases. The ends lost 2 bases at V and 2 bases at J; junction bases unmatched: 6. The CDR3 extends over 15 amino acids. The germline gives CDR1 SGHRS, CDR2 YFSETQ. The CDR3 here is CASSLKAGLQETQYF. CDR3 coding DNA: TGCGCCAGCAGCTTAAAAGCGGGGCTACAAGAGACCCAGTACTTC.

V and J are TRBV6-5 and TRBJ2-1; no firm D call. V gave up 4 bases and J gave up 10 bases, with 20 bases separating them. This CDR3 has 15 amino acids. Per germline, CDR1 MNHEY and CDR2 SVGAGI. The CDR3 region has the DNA TGTGCCAGCAGTTTTAGCAGTTCGATAGCAGGCGAGCAGTTCTTC. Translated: CASSFSSSIAGEQFF.

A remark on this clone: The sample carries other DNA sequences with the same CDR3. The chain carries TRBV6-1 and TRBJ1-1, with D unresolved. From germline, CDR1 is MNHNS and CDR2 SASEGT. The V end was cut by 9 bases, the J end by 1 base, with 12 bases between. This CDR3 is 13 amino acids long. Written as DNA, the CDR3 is TGTGCCAGTAGACTAACGGGGAACACTGAAGCTTTCTTT. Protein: CASRLTGNTEAFF.

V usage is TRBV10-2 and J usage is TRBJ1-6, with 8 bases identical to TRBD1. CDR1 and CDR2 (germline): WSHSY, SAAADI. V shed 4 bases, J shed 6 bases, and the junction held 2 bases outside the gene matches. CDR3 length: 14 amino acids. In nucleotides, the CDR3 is TGCGCCAGCAGTGTTGACAGGGGTAATTCACCCCTCCACTTT. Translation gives CASSVDRGNSPLHF.

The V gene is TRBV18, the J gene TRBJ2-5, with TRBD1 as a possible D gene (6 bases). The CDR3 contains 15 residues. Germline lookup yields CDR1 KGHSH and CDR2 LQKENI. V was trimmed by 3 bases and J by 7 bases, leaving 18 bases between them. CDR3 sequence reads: CASSPGSDSLGTQYF. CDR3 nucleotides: TGTGCCAGCTCACCGGGGTCGGACAGCCTTGGGACCCAGTACTTC.